A selection of T cell receptor beta chains follows, all from one sample in a study of T cells in Graves' hyperthyroidism and ophthalmopathy. MiXCR was run by TCRdb on the multiplex PCR reads, yielding one entry per CDR3 protein. The sample consists of some 530,000 distinct CDR3 sequences, roughly 23% of them appearing once. The material sequenced was blood. The source is a woman aged 70-85 years with Graves' ophthalmopathy. The CDR3 runs from the conserved cysteine through the conserved F or W. D genes are given only for firm matches. Only part of the rows carry a size: once, few, many, or a class if the clone is expanded.

D,V,size,J,CDR3,DNA
NA,TRBV6-5,NA,TRBJ2-7,CASSYSASTLSHEQYF,TGTGCCAGCAGTTACTCGGCTAGCACTCTTAGCCACGAGCAGTACTTC
NA,TRBV6-1,NA,TRBJ2-2,CASTTERDGELFF,TGTGCCAGCACGACAGAACGTGACGGGGAGCTGTTTTTT
NA,TRBV10-3,NA,TRBJ2-2,CAISESGRLGANTGELFF,TGTGCCATCAGTGAGTCGGGCCGATTGGGGGCGAACACCGGGGAGCTGTTTTTT
NA,TRBV20-1,NA,TRBJ2-7,CSARDFIKSYEQYF,TGCAGTGCTAGAGATTTCATCAAATCCTACGAGCAGTACTTC
TRBD1,TRBV28,many,TRBJ1-2,CASSPGQANYGYTF,TGTGCCAGCAGCCCAGGACAGGCGAACTATGGCTACACCTTC
NA,TRBV6-2/TRBV6-3,many,TRBJ2-2,CASSYFTGELFF,TGTGCCAGCAGTTACTTCACCGGGGAGCTGTTTTTT
NA,TRBV12-3/TRBV12-4,many,TRBJ1-6,CASSPFGGDSPLHF,TGTGCCAGCAGCCCCTTTGGAGGCGATTCACCCCTCCACTTT
NA,TRBV20-1,NA,TRBJ2-3,CSARDPGVAGTDTQYF,TGCAGTGCTAGAGATCCGGGGGTAGCGGGCACAGATACGCAGTATTTT
TRBD1,TRBV2,NA,TRBJ1-4,CASSEQGGRNEKLFF,TGTGCCAGCAGTGAACAGGGGGGCCGGAATGAAAAACTGTTTTTT
NA,TRBV24-1,few,TRBJ2-1,CATSDRTRGNLDEQFF,TGTGCCACCAGTGACCGGACTAGGGGGAACCTCGATGAGCAGTTCTTC
NA,TRBV15,NA,TRBJ1-5,CATSRPNQPQHF,TGTGCCACCAGCAGACCTAATCAGCCCCAGCATTTT
TRBD2,TRBV5-1,many,TRBJ2-7,CASSSGLRESYEQYF,TGCGCCAGCAGCTCCGGCTTGCGGGAGTCCTACGAGCAGTACTTC
NA,TRBV10-3,NA,TRBJ1-5,CAISDGRDQPQHF,TGTGCCATCAGTGACGGCAGGGATCAGCCCCAGCATTTT
TRBD2,TRBV15,many,TRBJ2-3,CATSNPLLAGVGDTQYF,TGTGCCACCAGCAACCCATTACTAGCGGGAGTCGGAGATACGCAGTATTTT
NA,TRBV20-1,few,TRBJ2-1,CSARDQAEAVSYNEQFF,TGCAGTGCTAGAGACCAAGCGGAAGCAGTCTCCTACAATGAGCAGTTCTTC
NA,TRBV18,few,TRBJ1-1,CASSPRGRSDPNTEAFF,TGTGCCAGCTCACCACGGGGCAGGAGCGACCCGAACACTGAAGCTTTCTTT
TRBD2,TRBV7-2,NA,TRBJ2-1,CASSVSGPSYNEQFF,TGTGCCAGCAGCGTTAGCGGGCCGTCCTACAATGAGCAGTTCTTC
TRBD1,TRBV6-1,NA,TRBJ1-2,CASSNTGQDYGYTF,TGTGCCAGCAGCAACACCGGACAGGACTATGGCTACACCTTC
NA,TRBV2,many,TRBJ1-5,CATTGGGFQPQHF,TGTGCCACCACCGGGGGAGGCTTCCAGCCCCAGCATTTT
TRBD1,TRBV5-1,NA,TRBJ1-2,CASNDGTGLGYTF,TGCGCCAGCAACGACGGGACAGGGCTTGGCTACACCTTC
NA,TRBV2,many,TRBJ1-4,CASSESGSNEKLFF,TGTGCCAGCAGTGAATCAGGGAGTAATGAAAAACTGTTTTTT
NA,TRBV12-3/TRBV12-4,many,TRBJ1-5,CASSDSFGVNQPQHF,TGTGCCAGCAGTGACTCGTTTGGAGTCAATCAGCCCCAGCATTTT
NA,TRBV7-9,NA,TRBJ1-1,CASSLDTMNTEAFF,TGTGCCAGCAGCCTCGACACTATGAACACTGAAGCTTTCTTT
NA,TRBV11-2,few,TRBJ2-4,CASSLEGVYGLAKNIQYF,TGTGCCAGCAGCTTAGAGGGGGTTTACGGATTAGCCAAAAACATTCAGTACTTC
TRBD1,TRBV7-8,NA,TRBJ2-7,CASSFRPGTGGYEQYF,TGTGCCAGCAGCTTTAGGCCCGGGACAGGGGGCTACGAGCAGTACTTC
TRBD2,TRBV5-1,many,TRBJ2-2,CASSLTAGDTGELFF,TGCGCCAGCAGCTTGACGGCGGGAGACACCGGGGAGCTGTTTTTT
TRBD1,TRBV18,few,TRBJ2-7,CASSPGTGSHYEQYF,TGTGCCAGCTCACCAGGGACAGGCAGCCACTACGAGCAGTACTTC
TRBD2,TRBV12-3/TRBV12-4,many,TRBJ2-2,CASSQSRAGVDTGELFF,TGTGCCAGCAGTCAATCCCGAGCGGGAGTCGACACCGGGGAGCTGTTTTTT
NA,TRBV6-6,NA,TRBJ1-5,CASSYSLGNQPQHF,TGTGCCAGCAGTTACAGCCTAGGGAATCAGCCCCAGCATTTT
NA,TRBV28,many,TRBJ1-2,CASSFRRYGYTF,TGTGCCAGCAGTTTTAGGCGCTATGGCTACACCTTC
TRBD2,TRBV7-9,NA,TRBJ2-1,CASSLFGGRGYNEQFF,TGTGCCAGCAGCTTATTTGGCGGGAGGGGGTACAATGAGCAGTTCTTC
NA,TRBV6-1,NA,TRBJ2-2,CASSQGVWDTGELFF,TGTGCCAGCAGTCAAGGGGTCTGGGACACCGGGGAGCTGTTTTTT
NA,TRBV2,few,TRBJ1-1,CASSEATQGRTEAFF,TGTGCCAGCAGTGAAGCGACTCAGGGGAGAACTGAAGCTTTCTTT
NA,TRBV28,NA,TRBJ2-1,CASSFRGQSGEQFF,TGTGCCAGCAGTTTCCGTGGACAGTCCGGGGAGCAGTTCTTC
TRBD1,TRBV25-1,few,TRBJ2-1,CASREDRGSYNEQFF,TGTGCCAGCAGGGAGGACAGGGGCTCCTACAATGAGCAGTTCTTC
TRBD1,TRBV18,NA,TRBJ2-7,CASSPTGGLVEQYF,TGTGCCAGCTCCCCGACAGGGGGGTTAGTCGAGCAGTACTTC
NA,TRBV5-1,NA,TRBJ1-1,CASSPKHRAFDTEAFF,TGCGCCAGCAGCCCTAAACACAGGGCGTTCGACACTGAAGCTTTCTTT
NA,TRBV7-2,few,TRBJ2-1,CASSLEGWNEQFF,TGTGCCAGCAGCTTAGAGGGGTGGAATGAGCAGTTCTTC
NA,TRBV6-1,NA,TRBJ2-7,CASISLNYEQYF,TGTGCCAGCATCTCCCTTAACTACGAGCAGTACTTC
NA,TRBV11-2,many,TRBJ1-1,CASSLVVGRTEAFF,TGTGCCAGCAGCTTAGTGGTGGGCCGGACTGAAGCTTTCTTT
TRBD2,TRBV20-1,NA,TRBJ2-5,CSASPPGGWKETQYF,TGCAGTGCTAGTCCCCCCGGGGGGTGGAAGGAGACCCAGTACTTC
NA,TRBV19,few,TRBJ1-1,CASMLRPGDTEAFF,TGTGCCAGTATGCTCAGGCCGGGGGACACTGAAGCTTTCTTT
NA,TRBV20-1,NA,TRBJ2-3,CSARDLGRQGGDTQYF,TGCAGTGCTAGAGATCTAGGACGGCAAGGGGGAGATACGCAGTATTTT
NA,TRBV3-1,NA,TRBJ2-1,CASSQRASYNEQFF,TGTGCCAGCTCCCAGAGGGCGTCCTACAATGAGCAGTTCTTC
NA,TRBV10-3,NA,TRBJ2-1,CAISDAGTPYNEQFF,TGTGCCATCAGTGACGCCGGGACACCCTACAATGAGCAGTTCTTC
NA,TRBV28,few,TRBJ2-7,CASTGAESSYEQYF,TGTGCCAGCACAGGGGCCGAGAGCTCCTACGAGCAGTACTTC
NA,TRBV7-6,few,TRBJ1-3,CASSLAAGSSGNTIYF,TGTGCCAGCAGCTTAGCTGCGGGGAGCTCTGGAAACACCATATATTTT
NA,TRBV6-1,NA,TRBJ2-1,CAISGRFRGEQFF,TGTGCCATCAGTGGGCGCTTCCGGGGTGAGCAGTTCTTC
NA,TRBV7-3,NA,TRBJ1-4,CASSRLPNEKLFF,TGTGCCAGCAGTCGACTGCCAAATGAAAAACTGTTTTTT
NA,TRBV20-1,few,TRBJ2-1,CSARGRGGTSSYNEQFF,TGCAGTGCTAGAGGTCGTGGCGGGACCAGCTCCTACAATGAGCAGTTCTTC
TRBD2,TRBV7-2,few,TRBJ2-5,CASSILGGGGETQYF,TGTGCCAGCAGCATCCTAGGCGGGGGAGGGGAGACCCAGTACTTC
NA,TRBV11-2,NA,TRBJ1-2,CASSQEVLRGFTF,TGCGCCAGCAGCCAAGAAGTATTGAGAGGGTTCACCTTC